This is a list of T cell receptor beta chains from one sample in a study of cytomegalovirus exposure and HLA in healthy donors. This table comes from immunoSEQ multiplex PCR, and its TCRdb copy is limited to in-frame clones, with some not included. The sample includes roughly 330,000 clones, approximately 90% of them seen just once. Sequenced: PBMCs. The receptor set was obtained from a woman aged 25 to 45 in good health and CMV-seropositive. The CDR3 runs from the conserved cysteine through the conserved F or W. D genes are given only for firm matches. Size tells how often a clone was seen (once, few, many) or the class of an expanded clone, and some rows leave it out.

clone_size j_call d_call v_call cdr3_nt cdr3_aa
few TRBJ1-5 . TRBV5-1 TGCGCCAGCAGCTTGGACGGGTATAGCAATCAGCCCCAGCATTTT CASSLDGYSNQPQHF
few TRBJ1-6 . TRBV27 TGTGCCAGCAGCTACAGCCTTAATTCACCCCTCCACTTT CASSYSLNSPLHF
few TRBJ1-3 . TRBV4-2 TGTGCCAGCAGCCAAGATTTGGGGAGTTCTGGAAACACCATATATTTT CASSQDLGSSGNTIYF
once TRBJ2-3 . TRBV2 TGTGCCAGCAGTGATAACAGCACAGATACGCAGTATTTT CASSDNSTDTQYF
. TRBJ2-2 TRBD1 TRBV29-1 TGCAGCTACTCCGGGACAGCCACCGGGGAGCTGTTTTTT CSYSGTATGELFF
. TRBJ2-7 TRBD1 TRBV7-6 TGTGCCAGCAGCGACGCGACAGGGGGCTCCTACGAGCAGTACTTC CASSDATGGSYEQYF
. TRBJ2-2 . TRBV9 TGTGCCAGCAGCCCCGTGCTACTTTCCGGGGAGCTGTTTTTT CASSPVLLSGELFF
. TRBJ2-1 . TRBV30 TGTGCCTGGAGTGTACAAGAGCGGCACAATGAGCAGTTCTTC CAWSVQERHNEQFF
. TRBJ1-2 TRBD1 TRBV27 TGTGCCAGCAGTTTATCCGGGACAGGGTCGGTAAATGAAGATGGCTACACCTTC CASSLSGTGSVNEDGYTF
. TRBJ1-1 . TRBV6-1 TGTGCCAGCAATGGGCAGTTGAACACTGAAGCTTTCTTT CASNGQLNTEAFF
. TRBJ1-1 . TRBV5-1 TGCGCCAGCAGCCCGGGACCCTCGAACACTGAAGCTTTCTTT CASSPGPSNTEAFF
once TRBJ2-7 TRBD2 TRBV29-1 TGCAGCGCTAGCGGGGGAGGCAGGGGGTACGAGCAGTACTTC CSASGGGRGYEQYF
once TRBJ1-1 . TRBV11-2 TGTGCCAGCAGCCTAGGCTCCCGAGCCTTAAACACTGAAGCTTTCTTT CASSLGSRALNTEAFF
. TRBJ2-7 TRBD2 TRBV7-2 TGTGCCAGCAGCTTCGGTAGCGGGAGGGCCTACGAGCAGTACTTC CASSFGSGRAYEQYF
. TRBJ2-1 TRBD1 TRBV4-2 TGTGCCAGCAGCGTGGACAGGGGGCGATACAATGAGCAGTTCTTC CASSVDRGRYNEQFF
. TRBJ2-3 TRBD2 TRBV6-4 TGTGCCAGCAGCCCTAGCGGGGGGGCTTTAGATACGCAGTATTTT CASSPSGGALDTQYF
. TRBJ1-2 . TRBV7-8 TGTGCCAGCAGCCCAGGAGGGGAGCGTGGCTACACCTTC CASSPGGERGYTF
once TRBJ2-4 . TRBV30 TGTGCCTGGATCGGGGGACCCCGTGGCGTCAAAAACATTCAGTACTTC CAWIGGPRGVKNIQYF
. TRBJ1-3 TRBD1 TRBV5-1 TGCGCCAGCAGCTTATTTGGGACAGGGAGCTCTGGAAACACCATATATTTT CASSLFGTGSSGNTIYF
few TRBJ2-7 TRBD1 TRBV6-5 TGTGCCAGCAGCCGGGACAGGGGGTACTCCTACGAGCAGTACTTC CASSRDRGYSYEQYF
few TRBJ2-7 TRBD1 TRBV7-2 TGTGCCAGCAGCGGGGATGGGACAGGGGGCTTCTACGAGCAGTACTTC CASSGDGTGGFYEQYF
. TRBJ2-3 TRBD2 TRBV6-8 TGTGCCAGCAGCCCAACTCTAGCGGGGGGGCCGGGTCCTAGCACAGATACGCAGTATTTT CASSPTLAGGPGPSTDTQYF
. TRBJ2-5 . TRBV6-1 TGTGCCAGCAGTGATTTTGGTACAGAGACCCAGTACTTC CASSDFGTETQYF
. TRBJ1-6 . TRBV7-8 TGTGCCAGCAGCCCCGGGACGGACAATTCACCCCTCCACTTT CASSPGTDNSPLHF
. TRBJ1-3 . TRBV15 TGTGCCACCAGCATTGAGGGAGGCTCTGGAAACACCATATATTTT CATSIEGGSGNTIYF
. TRBJ1-3 . TRBV6-5 TGTGCCAGCATCAAGACCCGCGACTCTGGAAACACCATATATTTT CASIKTRDSGNTIYF
. TRBJ2-7 TRBD1 TRBV2 TGTGCCAGCAGACAGGGGACCGCCTACGAGCAGTACTTC CASRQGTAYEQYF
. TRBJ2-3 . TRBV11-2 TGTGCCAGCAGCTTAGTGTCATCGGCAGATACGCAGTATTTT CASSLVSSADTQYF
. TRBJ2-5 . TRBV27 TGTGCCAGCAGTCCCCTGATATGGCGGGACGGCAGAGAGACCCAGTACTTC CASSPLIWRDGRETQYF
. TRBJ2-7 TRBD2 TRBV15 TGTGCCACCAGCAGAGATCCCCTAGCGGGGGGCTACGAGCAGTACTTC CATSRDPLAGGYEQYF
. TRBJ2-6 . TRBV28 TGTGCCAGCAGTTTTTCTCCTGGGGCCAACGTCCTGACTTTC CASSFSPGANVLTF
. TRBJ1-2 . TRBV5-4 TGTGCCAGCAGCTTGGGATACGCCGGCTACACCTTC CASSLGYAGYTF
. TRBJ2-5 . TRBV29-1 TGCAGCGTGAGTAGCGGACAAGAGACCCAGTACTTC CSVSSGQETQYF
. TRBJ1-4 . TRBV7-2 TGTGCCAGCAGCTTAGATGGGGGAACTAATGAAAAACTGTTTTTT CASSLDGGTNEKLFF
. TRBJ1-1 . TRBV13 TGTGCCAGCAGCTTGGCCCAAGGGACACAAGCTTTCTTT CASSLAQGTQAFF
. TRBJ1-1 . TRBV7-9 TGTGCCAGCAGCTATCAGAACACTGAAGCTTTCTTT CASSYQNTEAFF
. TRBJ2-7 . TRBV16 TGTGCCAGCAGCCCCTTGGACAGAGACTACGAGCAGTACTTC CASSPLDRDYEQYF
. TRBJ1-2 . TRBV6-1 TGTGCCAGCAGTGAGCAGGACCATGGCTACACCTTC CASSEQDHGYTF
. TRBJ1-2 . TRBV5-4 TGTGCCAGCAGCTTGGATCAGTGGGTAGGCTATGGCTACACCTTC CASSLDQWVGYGYTF
. TRBJ2-5 . TRBV4-1 TGCGCCAGCAGCCAAGCGGATGGAGCGGTCCAAGAGACCCAGTACTTC CASSQADGAVQETQYF
. TRBJ2-5 . TRBV6-6 TGTGCCAGCAGTTACTCCACCACAAACGAGGAGACCCAGTACTTC CASSYSTTNEETQYF
. TRBJ2-1 . TRBV5-4 TGTGCCAGCAGCTTGCCGGGGATTGAGCAGTTCTTC CASSLPGIEQFF
. TRBJ2-7 TRBD1 TRBV4-3 TGCGCCAGCAGCCAATCCCCGGGACAGGGGGCCACCGAGCAGTACTTC CASSQSPGQGATEQYF
. TRBJ1-5 TRBD1 TRBV19 TGTGCCAGCGCGACAGGGGCTAGCAATCAGCCCCAGCATTTT CASATGASNQPQHF
. TRBJ2-2 TRBD2 TRBV29-1 TGCAGCGTGGGACTACCGACCGGGGAGCTGTTTTTT CSVGLPTGELFF
few TRBJ1-5 . TRBV30 TGTGCCTGGAGTGCCCTGAGCGATCAGCCCCAGCATTTT CAWSALSDQPQHF
. TRBJ2-2 TRBD2 TRBV27 TGTGCCAGCAGTTTATTGAGGTCGGGAGGTGGGAGCACCGGGGAGCTGTTTTTT CASSLLRSGGGSTGELFF
. TRBJ2-7 . TRBV9 TGTGCCAGCAGCGTATCCACAGGGTCCTACGAGCAGTACTTC CASSVSTGSYEQYF
once TRBJ2-2 . TRBV11-2 TGTGCCAGCAGCTTAGATGGGGGGCAGGCCGGGGAGCTGTTTTTT CASSLDGGQAGELFF
. TRBJ2-1 TRBD1 TRBV7-8 TGTGCCAGCAGCTTAGTCCCCAGGGGGTTGTACAATGAGCAGTTCTTC CASSLVPRGLYNEQFF
. TRBJ2-3 . TRBV28 TGTGCCAGCAGTTTTGCGGCAGGGACAGATACGCAGTATTTT CASSFAAGTDTQYF
. TRBJ2-2 . TRBV11-2 TGTGCCAGCGGATCGATTCAGGCCGGGGAGCTGTTTTTT CASGSIQAGELFF
. TRBJ2-7 TRBD1 TRBV9 TGTGCCAGCAGCTTGACAGGGGGCGACGAGCAGTACTTC CASSLTGGDEQYF
. TRBJ1-2 TRBD1 TRBV28 TGTGCCAGCAGTTCACTATCGGAGGGGGCTGACTATGGCTACACCTTC CASSSLSEGADYGYTF
. TRBJ1-5 . TRBV19 TGTGCCAGCCGGGACAGCAATCAGCCCCAGCATTTT CASRDSNQPQHF
. TRBJ2-1 TRBD2 TRBV5-4 TGTGCCAGCAGCTTGTCCGGACTAGCGAACAATGAGCAGTTCTTC CASSLSGLANNEQFF
. TRBJ2-6 . TRBV10-3 TGTGCCATCAAGGGGGAGTCTGGGGCCAACGTCCTGACTTTC CAIKGESGANVLTF
. TRBJ1-2 . TRBV15 TGTGCCACCAGCACCCCCCTCCACTATGGTTACACCTTC CATSTPLHYGYTF
. TRBJ2-7 TRBD1 TRBV28 TGTGCCAGCAGTCGCGACAGGGGCTACGAGCAGTACTTC CASSRDRGYEQYF
. TRBJ2-7 . TRBV6-5 TGTGCCAGCAGTTCAGGGGAGGACGAGCAGTACTTC CASSSGEDEQYF